This section outlines one T cell receptor beta chain sequence together with its context. Its antigen remains undetermined. Per-base qualities were not stored, and no clone one base away is much larger. The germline V gene provides CDR1 SGHRS and CDR2 YFSETQ. The V end gives up 1 base and the J end 6 bases, leaving 8 bases in the junction not matched to a gene. The CDR3 measures 17 amino acids from cysteine to phenylalanine. The CDR3 DNA has 51 bases and is translated from base 1. The library was built by means of multiplex PCR. The reads were generated on an Illumina HiSeq 4000. CDR3 regions were amplified by Arm-PCR with iRepertoire HTBI primers to construct TCR beta libraries. Before sequencing, the PCR products went through gel purification. The authors' pipeline ran thus. Gene usage analysis of CDR3 amino acid clonotypes relied on the roughly 60 TRBV and 14 TRBJ segments identified across samples. COPE and FqMerger were used to merge filtered high-quality paired reads into contigs. BLAST was used to align contigs to IMGT TRBV, TRBD and TRBJ reference genes, with CDR3 defined following IMGT. Highly expanded clones were defined as clonotypes with a frequency above 0.1%. Shannon entropy served as the measure of repertoire diversity, while the Gini coefficient captured V-J evenness. A clonotype was considered public if more than one individual shared it. The public reads were reanalyzed by TCRdb: fastp trimming at Q25, MiXCR alignment, in-frame beta chains only. Duplicate CDR3 protein sequences are folded into a single record with the most common DNA and genes. TCRdb, rather than the study authors, made the V and J calls. The sample table contains 500,000 to 700,000 distinct CDR3 sequences; only one count was recorded for 25% to 35% of them. The ten largest clonotypes hold around 42% of the sample.

These data are taken from a study of regulatory T cells in long-lasting Graves disease (TCRdb year 2021). Regarding the research as a whole: Persistent Graves' disease was defined as antithyroid drug treatment for over 5 years with persistently positive TSH receptor autoantibodies. Peripheral blood TCR sequencing and RNA sequencing compared persistent Graves' disease patients with newly diagnosed Graves' disease patients. The study took place in China and was registered as a clinical trial. TCR sequencing covered some 13 persistent and approximately 20 newly diagnosed Graves' disease patients, about 35 samples in total. Persistent Graves' disease patients in the clinical cohort had taken antithyroid drugs for approximately 9.5 years on average. The paper's findings and limits, for the study overall: Compared with newly diagnosed patients, patients with persistent Graves' disease had lower TCR Shannon entropy and fewer highly expanded clones, which suggests clonal expansion. Sequencing and analysis were restricted to the TCR beta chain. The study examined only peripheral blood because the primary lesion, thyroid tissue, could not be accessed. Patients with persistent disease shared more public clonotypes (about 3,000) than newly diagnosed patients did (more than 900). The small sample size was acknowledged by the authors as a limitation that may reduce accuracy. Persistent disease showed preferential use of TRBV28, TRBJ1-2 and TRBJ2-5, whereas newly diagnosed disease favored TRBV20-1 and TRBJ2-1.

In the paper's terms, the time point label means: persistent/refractory GD, antithyroid drugs over 5 years with positive TRAb. For both TCR sequencing and RNA sequencing, RNA was extracted from PBMCs in TRIzol. The diagnosis of Graves' disease followed American Thyroid Association guidelines. Recruitment of patients was carried out at an endocrinology department in Xi'an, China. Each patient gave approximately 8.8 milliliters of peripheral blood, collected in an EDTA anticoagulant tube. Ficoll Paque Plus density gradient separation was used to isolate PBMCs, and no additional T cell sorting was done. An Agilent 2100 Bioanalyzer and agarose gel were used to check RNA quality, while a NanoDrop 2000 measured RNA concentration.

The sequences come from peripheral blood mononuclear cells (PBMCs), collected when the disease was refractory, from a patient treated with antithyroid drugs. The sequence was obtained from a female donor with Graves disease. The rearrangement combines TRBV5-1 with TRBJ2-2; 11 bases in the middle match TRBD2. The CDR3 here reads CASSLTVTSGSAGELFF. The nucleotide sequence is TGCGCCAGCAGCTTGACCGTAACTAGCGGGAGTGCCGGGGAGCTGTTTTTT.